This T cell receptor (beta chain) was identified in a study of Graves' ophthalmopathy and Graves' hyperthyroidism. Study-wide points: Stable hyperthyroidism and ophthalmopathy were told apart by a 13-signature model, which achieved about 90% sensitivity and around 80% specificity.

The CDR3 has 13 amino acids. CDR1 and CDR2 (germline): LNHNV, YYDKDF (reference sequence). V shed 9 bases, J shed 1 base, and the junction held 5 bases outside the gene matches. Worth noting for this clonotype: Its antigen is not identified.

The hyperthyroidism patients had a new diagnosis of under 2 months' duration and were aged 18 to 65. Diagnosis used clinical symptoms, serum thyroxine, TRAb, thyroid ultrasound and orbital computed tomography. TCR beta CDR3 amplification used RNA transcripts. The library came from an HTBI-primed first-round RT-PCR and a second-round multiplex PCR. TCRdb ran MiXCR on the multiplex PCR reads and lists one entry per CDR3 protein. The sample has roughly 1.1 million distinct CDR3 sequences; less than 45% are singletons. Specimen: peripheral blood or thyroid tissue (not recorded which). The source of this sequence is an adult man with Graves' hyperthyroidism. This sequence joins TRBV15 and TRBJ2-5, with 7 bases matching TRBD1. The DNA for the CDR3 is TGTGCCACGCGACAGGGCAGCCAAGAGACCCAGTACTTC. This gives the protein CATRQGSQETQYF.